This is a list of T cell receptor beta chains from one sample in a study of T-cell memory formation after mild COVID-19. TCRdb used MiXCR to reprocess the 5' RACE reads, holding one entry per CDR3 protein. This sample carries around 300,000 distinct CDR3 sequences, roughly 13% of them seen once, and the ten largest clones take approximately 22%. The specimen was PBMCs or a T cell subset sorted from them (not recorded which). These receptor sequences come from a man aged 18 to 35 who had mild COVID-19 (a few samples of this study predate the infection). Cell type and time point are not known. Each CDR3 is given with its conserved first and last residue. Each record gives: D gene, J gene, V gene, clone size, CDR3 DNA, CDR3 protein. D genes are given only for firm matches. Clone size is shown for a subset of rows, as once, few, many or a class of expanded clone.

D: TRBD1; J: TRBJ1-2; V: TRBV28; size: few; DNA: TGTGCCAGCAGCATCGGACAGGGCCACACCTTC; CDR3: CASSIGQGHTF
D: .; J: TRBJ2-3; V: TRBV4-2; size: few; DNA: TGTGCCAGCAGCCAAGAACCTAGCGGCACAGATACGCAGTATTTT; CDR3: CASSQEPSGTDTQYF
D: .; J: TRBJ2-3; V: TRBV4-3; size: .; DNA: TGCGCCAGCAGCCAAGATTTATGGAGGCTAGTCTCAACAGATACGCAGTATTTT; CDR3: CASSQDLWRLVSTDTQYF
D: TRBD1; J: TRBJ2-7; V: TRBV6-5; size: .; DNA: TGTGCCAGTACAACAGGGGGCGAGCAGTACTTC; CDR3: CASTTGGEQYF
D: .; J: TRBJ2-1; V: TRBV7-3; size: .; DNA: TGTGCCAGCAGCTCCTCGACTGCGACCGAGCAGTTCTTC; CDR3: CASSSSTATEQFF
D: .; J: TRBJ2-1; V: TRBV7-2; size: many; DNA: TGTGCCAGCAGCAAATGGACTTACAATGAGCAGTTCTTC; CDR3: CASSKWTYNEQFF
D: .; J: TRBJ1-1; V: TRBV7-2; size: .; DNA: TGTGCCAGCAGCAAATGGGAAACTGAAGATTTCTTT; CDR3: CASSKWETEDFF
D: .; J: TRBJ1-3; V: TRBV18; size: few; DNA: TGTGCCAGCTCACCACCAGCAGATTTCTCTGGAAACACCATATATTTT; CDR3: CASSPPADFSGNTIYF
D: .; J: TRBJ2-1; V: TRBV7-9; size: few; DNA: TGTGCCAGCAGCTTACTATTCGGTTCCTACAATGAGCAGTTCTTC; CDR3: CASSLLFGSYNEQFF
D: .; J: TRBJ2-7; V: TRBV21-1; size: few; DNA: TGTGCCAGCAGCAAATACCTCCTAGCGGGGTACTACGAGCAGTACTTC; CDR3: CASSKYLLAGYYEQYF
D: TRBD2; J: TRBJ2-3; V: TRBV6-2/TRBV6-3; size: .; DNA: TGTGCCAGCAGAACTGGACTAGCGGGGGGCGACGCAGATACGCAGTATTTT; CDR3: CASRTGLAGGDADTQYF
D: .; J: TRBJ1-1; V: TRBV6-9; size: .; DNA: TGTGCCAGCAAGGGGGTGACTGAAGCTTTCTTT; CDR3: CASKGVTEAFF
D: TRBD2; J: TRBJ2-1; V: TRBV5-1; size: many; DNA: TGCGCCAGCAGCCCCCGACTAGCGGTCCACAATGAGCAGTTCTTC; CDR3: CASSPRLAVHNEQFF
D: .; J: TRBJ1-4; V: TRBV27; size: few; DNA: TGTGCCAGCAGTTTAGGCCCGCGGAATGAAAAACTGTTTTTT; CDR3: CASSLGPRNEKLFF
D: TRBD2; J: TRBJ2-1; V: TRBV6-2/TRBV6-3; size: many; DNA: TGTGCCAGCAGTTACTCAGGCGGGGGGATGACGCATGAGCAGTTCTTC; CDR3: CASSYSGGGMTHEQFF
D: .; J: TRBJ2-5; V: TRBV7-3; size: few; DNA: TGTGCCAGCAGCTTCTCAGGGACGTTTCAAGAGACCCAGTACTTC; CDR3: CASSFSGTFQETQYF
D: .; J: TRBJ1-1; V: TRBV9; size: few; DNA: TGTGCCAGCAGCGCCTATAACACTGAAGCTTTCTTT; CDR3: CASSAYNTEAFF
D: .; J: TRBJ2-2; V: TRBV6-5; size: few; DNA: TGTGCCAGCAGTTACTCCGAGGGAATTGGGCCCGGGGAGCTGTTTTTT; CDR3: CASSYSEGIGPGELFF
D: TRBD2; J: TRBJ2-1; V: TRBV3-1; size: few; DNA: TGTGCCAGCACCCCTGGCGGGGGGGCCCTTAGCTCCTACAATGAGCAGTTCTTC; CDR3: CASTPGGGALSSYNEQFF
D: .; J: TRBJ2-7; V: TRBV6-5; size: many; DNA: TGTGCCAGCAGTTACTCAAGGTTCAACGAGCAGTACTTC; CDR3: CASSYSRFNEQYF
D: TRBD1; J: TRBJ1-2; V: TRBV7-9; size: .; DNA: TGTGCCAGCAGCTTCCGGGACAGGACTAACTATGGCTACACCTTC; CDR3: CASSFRDRTNYGYTF
D: .; J: TRBJ1-1; V: TRBV4-3; size: many; DNA: TGCGCCAGCAGCCCAATGGGGGGAGAAGCTTTCTTT; CDR3: CASSPMGGEAFF
D: TRBD2; J: TRBJ2-3; V: TRBV5-1; size: few; DNA: TGCGCCACCTCCCCGGGGGGTCACACAGATACGCAGTATTTT; CDR3: CATSPGGHTDTQYF
D: .; J: TRBJ2-1; V: TRBV20-1; size: .; DNA: .; CDR3: CSARDVGGGAGIQFF
D: TRBD2; J: TRBJ2-2; V: TRBV6-6; size: .; DNA: TGTGCCAGCAGTGGGAGGGTTGCCGGGGAGCTGTTTTTT; CDR3: CASSGRVAGELFF
D: .; J: TRBJ1-3; V: TRBV29-1; size: .; DNA: TGCAGCGTTGAAGCTCAGGCGGGGGGCGGAAACACCATATATTTT; CDR3: CSVEAQAGGGNTIYF
D: TRBD2; J: TRBJ2-1; V: TRBV7-2; size: few; DNA: TGTGCCAGCAGCTTAGCGTTTACTGGGCCGTCTAGCGGGAGATACAATGAGCAGTTCTTC; CDR3: CASSLAFTGPSSGRYNEQFF
D: .; J: TRBJ2-4; V: TRBV7-2; size: many; DNA: TGTGCCAGCAGCTTAGCGAGCCAGGGCGCCAAAAACATTCAGTACTTC; CDR3: CASSLASQGAKNIQYF
D: .; J: TRBJ2-7; V: TRBV7-6; size: .; DNA: TGTGCCAGCAGCTTAGAAAAGGAGCAGTACTTC; CDR3: CASSLEKEQYF
D: TRBD1; J: TRBJ1-3; V: TRBV9; size: .; DNA: TGTGCCAGCAGCGTCGGGACAGCCGGAAACACCATATATTTT; CDR3: CASSVGTAGNTIYF
D: .; J: TRBJ2-7; V: TRBV29-1; size: .; DNA: TGCAGCGTTGAAACAAGGTCTAGGTACGAGCAGTACTTC; CDR3: CSVETRSRYEQYF
D: .; J: TRBJ2-2; V: TRBV7-7; size: once; DNA: TGTGCTAGCAGCCTGTCCTTCCCAGACGGGGAGCTGTTTTTT; CDR3: CASSLSFPDGELFF
D: .; J: TRBJ2-1; V: TRBV9; size: .; DNA: TGTGCCAGCAGCGTAGTTGAGAGCAATGAGCAGTTCTTC; CDR3: CASSVVESNEQFF
D: .; J: TRBJ2-1; V: TRBV15; size: many; DNA: TGTGCCACCAGCAGAGATCTGGCGGACAATGAGCAGTTCTTC; CDR3: CATSRDLADNEQFF
D: TRBD2; J: TRBJ2-7; V: TRBV7-2; size: .; DNA: TGTGCCAGCAGCTCCTGGACTAGCGGGGGGGATTACGAGCAGTACTTC; CDR3: CASSSWTSGGDYEQYF
D: .; J: TRBJ2-3; V: TRBV19; size: .; DNA: TGTGCCACCTGGGGGCAGGGGAACACAGATACGCAGTATTTT; CDR3: CATWGQGNTDTQYF
D: TRBD1; J: TRBJ2-2; V: TRBV7-2; size: few; DNA: TGTGCCAGCAGCCCCGGGACAGGGTGGGCCGGGGAGCTGTTTTTT; CDR3: CASSPGTGWAGELFF
D: TRBD1; J: TRBJ2-7; V: TRBV4-3; size: .; DNA: TGCGCCAGCCCAGAGTGGACAGGGCCGCGGGAGCAGTACTTC; CDR3: CASPEWTGPREQYF
D: .; J: TRBJ2-1; V: TRBV6-2/TRBV6-3; size: few; DNA: TGTGCCAGCAGTTACTCGAGTTCCAGCAGGTCCTACAATGAGCAGTTCTTC; CDR3: CASSYSSSSRSYNEQFF
D: TRBD1; J: TRBJ2-5; V: TRBV6-5; size: few; DNA: TGTGCCAGCAGTTACGCGGGACAGGGTTTAGGGACCCAGTACTTC; CDR3: CASSYAGQGLGTQYF
D: .; J: TRBJ2-1; V: TRBV12-3/TRBV12-4; size: many; DNA: TGTGCCAGCAGTTTTTCAGGCCCAGGGCCCTACAATGAGCAGTTCTTC; CDR3: CASSFSGPGPYNEQFF
D: .; J: TRBJ1-5; V: TRBV19; size: .; DNA: TGTGCCAGTAGTATGTGGGCTTTTAATCAGCCCCAGCATTTT; CDR3: CASSMWAFNQPQHF
D: .; J: TRBJ2-7; V: TRBV5-1; size: .; DNA: TGCGCCAGCAGCTTGGACAGATACGAGCAGTACTTC; CDR3: CASSLDRYEQYF